The text below deals with one T cell receptor beta chain. RNA transcripts yielded amplified TCR beta CDR3 regions. In the first-round RT-PCR of the TCR CDR3, the HTBI primer set was used. Each CDR3 protein is one row after TCRdb ran MiXCR on the multiplex PCR reads. The sample has a few hundred thousand distinct CDR3 sequences; around 45% are singletons. The CDR3 totals 13 residues. The V and J ends lost 5 bases and 6 bases respectively, with 13 bases between them. The germline CDR1 and CDR2 sequences are SGHTA and FQGTGA. This entry comes from a study of T cells in Graves' hyperthyroidism and ophthalmopathy.

The material sequenced was peripheral blood or thyroid tissue (not recorded which). This chain connects TRBV7-3 to TRBJ1-2, with D possibly matching TRBD1 (5 bases). The receptor was derived from a young woman with Graves' hyperthyroidism. DNA of the CDR3: TGTGCCAGCAGCCGGGACCGCTACAATGGCTACACCTTC. Translating it yields CASSRDRYNGYTF.